The 8 T cell receptor beta chains below come from one sample, sequenced in a study of tumor-infiltrating lymphocytes in primary liver carcinoma. The authors took blood RNA from unsorted whole blood and also extracted germline DNA. Reverse transcription of around 0.45 ug total RNA with a constant-region primer produced TCR beta cDNA. Employing slightly modified ARM-PCR, three nested multiplex PCR rounds were run, and these gave rise to the TCR beta libraries. It was with TRBV1-TRBV30 forward primers and a C-beta reverse primer that the first two PCR rounds were run, at about 10 cycles each. TCRdb independently ran MiXCR on the multiplex PCR reads; one entry per CDR3 protein. The data hold 310,000 or so distinct CDR3 sequences, with roughly two thirds observed a single time. Sequenced input: peripheral blood. Receptor source: a man between 35 and 55 years old with primary liver carcinoma and hepatitis B virus infection.

Concerning this clonotype: A much more abundant neighbour one base away suggests this may be a read error. The V gene is TRBV4-2, the J gene TRBJ1-3; a weak D match, TRBD1 (5 bases). V was cut by 4 bases and J by 0 bases, with 10 bases left in between. The CDR3 spans 15 residues. Germline lookup yields CDR1 LGHNA and CDR2 YNFKEQ. CDR3 DNA: TGTGCCAGCAGCCTGACAGACCTCTCTGGAAACACCATATATTTT. This encodes CASSLTDLSGNTIYF.

This clonotype occurred many times. The chain recombines TRBV30 with TRBJ2-7; maybe TRBD2 (5 bases). Germline V gene lookup returns CDR1 GTSNPN and CDR2 SVGIG (reference sequence). Trimming stripped 2 bases from V and 3 bases from J, with 5 bases between. The CDR3 contains 11 residues. CDR3 nucleotides: TGTGCCTGGAGTCGGGGCTACGAGCAGTACTTC. As protein: CAWSRGYEQYF.

Comments on this clonotype: A junction end diverges from the germline sequence, so it may reflect a read error. Here the CDR3 DNA reads TGTGCCAGAAGCTTGACGGGAGGGCCCAATGAGCAGTTCTTC. Encoded protein: CARSLTGGPNEQFF. The chain links TRBV11-2 to TRBJ2-1, with 8 bases identical to TRBD2. This CDR3 spans 14 amino acids. Germline V CDR1 and CDR2: SGHAT, FQNNGV.

To note about this clonotype: A junction end diverges from the germline sequence, so it may reflect a read error. The V and J genes are TRBV11-2 and TRBJ2-7; D is unclear. The CDR3 has 14 amino acids. Germline V gene data show CDR1 as SGHAT and CDR2 as FQNNGV. The CDR3 sequence is CASNWFINSYEQYF. CDR3 nucleotides: TGTGCCAGCAACTGGTTTATCAACTCCTACGAGCAATACTTC.

On this clonotype: Sequence at one end of the junction differs from germline and may be a read error. The CDR3 region is CASSAGVLARNIQYF. CDR3 DNA: TGCGCCAGCAGCGCGGGTGTGCTAGCCAGAAACATTCAGTACTTC. This sequence joins TRBV5-1 and TRBJ2-4, with D possibly matching TRBD2 (5 bases). Germline CDR1 reads SGHRS; CDR2 reads YFSETQ. The CDR3 totals 15 residues.

This clonotype occurred a few times. The chain links TRBV12-3 or TRBV12-4 to TRBJ2-1; D may be TRBD2 (6 bases). The CDR3 extends over 13 amino acids. CDR3 residues: CAGGDLAANEQFF. CDR3 nucleotides: TGTGCTGGCGGGGACTTGGCAGCCAATGAGCAGTTCTTC.

The V call is TRBV6-2 or TRBV6-3, the J call TRBJ1-6, with 8 bases fitting TRBD1. Germline V gene data show CDR1 as MNHEY and CDR2 as SVGEGT. The junction had 9 bases not matched to a gene; V was cut back by 6 bases and J by 8 bases. There are 15 residues in the CDR3. CDR3 protein: CASSPRTGRDSPLHF. In nucleotides, the CDR3 is TGTGCCAGCAGCCCAAGGACAGGGCGCGATTCACCCCTCCACTTT.

Points on this clonotype: Germline is not matched at one junction end, which may reflect a read error. This chain uses TRBV6-5 with TRBJ2-6; TRBD2 is a possible D gene (6 bases). Looked up from germline, CDR1 is MNHEY and CDR2 is SVGAGI. The CDR3 extends over 22 amino acids. The CDR3 loop reads CACSYSQPALTGDYSGANVLTF. As DNA, the CDR3 is TGTGCCTGCAGTTACTCTCAACCTGCCTTGACGGGAGACTACTCTGGGGCCAACGTCCTGACTTTC.